The T cell receptor (beta chain) under discussion was sequenced for a study of blood T cell repertoires in COVID-19. The overall study: Acute and convalescent COVID-19 specimens originated in the United States, Italy and Spain.

Libraries were prepared by immunoSEQ multiplex PCR; TCRdb keeps only in-frame clonotypes and omits some of them. Here the sample spans about 200,000 clones, around 88% being singletons. V lost 6 bases, J lost 0 bases, and 18 bases lay in between. CDR1 and CDR2 from the germline V gene are LGHNA and YSLEER. This CDR3 contains 17 residues. The receptor's source is a young man with active or convalescent COVID-19. The sequenced material came from peripheral blood. V and J are TRBV4-3 and TRBJ1-3; maybe TRBD1 (5 bases). CDR3 bases: TGCGCCAGCAGTCCAAGATCCCCAGGGAACTCTGGAAACACCATATATTTT. It encodes CASSPRSPGNSGNTIYF.